Each of the 30 T cell receptor beta chains below was sequenced from the same sample in a study of T cells in Graves' hyperthyroidism and ophthalmopathy. Researchers took RNA transcripts and amplified the TCR beta CDR3 regions from them. Using the HTBI primer set, a first-round RT-PCR was run on the TCR CDR3. TCRdb analysed the multiplex PCR reads with MiXCR anew, one entry per CDR3 protein. The data show some 600,000 distinct CDR3 sequences, approximately 14% seen once. Sample: blood. Source of these receptors: a woman under 40 with Graves' hyperthyroidism that later progressed to Graves' ophthalmopathy.

This clonotype was seen at least ten times. The chain employs TRBV6-1 and TRBJ1-2; D might be TRBD1 (5 bases). Trimming took 0 bases from V and 8 from J, leaving 13 bases between them. CDR1 and CDR2 from the germline V gene are MNHNS and SASEGT. There are 14 residues in the CDR3. The CDR3 region has the DNA TGTGCCAGCAGTGAAGCGGTGAGAGGGGACGGCTACACCTTC. Translated, it gives CASSEAVRGDGYTF.

Turning to this clonotype: A single base separates this from a much larger clone, so it may be a read error. Since no conserved phenylalanine or tryptophan closes the CDR3, a read error is the likely cause. This rearrangement joins TRBV11-2 to TRBJ1-1, with 9 nucleotides matching TRBD1. Germline V gives CDR1 SGHAT, CDR2 FQNNGV. CDR3 length: 15 amino acids. The ends lost 5 bases at V and 0 bases at J; junction bases unmatched: 4. This CDR3 is CASSVGQGLNTEAFL. The CDR3 DNA sequence: TGTGCCAGCAGCGTCGGACAGGGGCTGAACACTGAAGCTTTCCTT.

The rearrangement joins TRBV19 to TRBJ2-7, with 8 bases identical to TRBD1. V lost 5 bases and J lost 0; bases outside the gene matches: 6. The length of the CDR3 is 15 residues. Germline V CDR1 and CDR2: LNHDA, SQIVND (reference sequence). The CDR3 DNA follows: TGTGCCAGTAGTGCCGGGACAGGCTACTCCTACGAGCAGTACTTC. Protein: CASSAGTGYSYEQYF.

The table lists this clonotype with a few counts. The chain couples TRBV9 to TRBJ2-3; possibly TRBD2 for D (5 bases). The V end was cut by 0 bases, the J end by 1 base, with 9 bases between. Germline CDR1 SGDLS, CDR2 YYNGEE. The CDR3 is made up of 15 amino acids. The CDR3 sequence: CASSVEEARTDTQYF. CDR3 DNA sequence: TGTGCCAGCAGCGTAGAGGAGGCGCGCACAGATACGCAGTATTTT.

The V gene is TRBV20-1, the J gene TRBJ2-1, with TRBD1 as a possible D gene (7 bases). This CDR3 has 15 amino acids. CDR1 is DFQATT and CDR2 is SNEGSKA in the germline V gene (reference sequence). Trimming removed 5 bases from V and 6 bases from J, with 20 bases in between. In nucleotides, the CDR3 is TGCAGTGCTCTTCGACAGGGAGGACTCCCCAATGAGCAGTTCTTC. It yields the protein CSALRQGGLPNEQFF.

Details on this clonotype: This may stem from a read error, because a much larger clone lies one nucleotide away. This chain connects TRBV7-3 to TRBJ1-3, with D perhaps matching TRBD1 (5 bases). The CDR3 has 14 amino acids. Germline V gene sequence: CDR1 SGHTA, CDR2 FQGTGA. The CDR3 bases are TGTGCCAGCAGCCAAGGGGATTATGGAAACACCATGTATTTT. Translating it yields CASSQGDYGNTMYF.

This clonotype was counted many times. The chain carries TRBV28 and TRBJ2-7; 8 bases map to TRBD2. The length of the CDR3 is 16 residues. Germline assignment: CDR1 MDHEN and CDR2 SYDVKM. J lost 7 bases, V lost 7 bases, and 18 bases had no gene match. The CDR3 bases are TGTGCCAGCAAGGGGCCCCCAGGGAGCGGGAGTGGAGAGCAGTACTTC. It codes for CASKGPPGSGSGEQYF.

This clonotype came up many times. This rearrangement joins TRBV9 to TRBJ1-5; a weak D match, TRBD1 (5 bases). CDR3 length equals 15 residues. From germline, CDR1 is SGDLS and CDR2 YYNGEE. V was trimmed by 0 bases and J by 1 base, leaving 8 bases between them. CDR3 in amino acids: CASSVEAGSNQPQHF. CDR3 nucleotide sequence: TGTGCCAGCAGCGTAGAGGCAGGGAGCAATCAGCCCCAGCATTTT. Using reference TRBV9 and TRBJ1-5 for the parts outside the CDR3, the full variable domain is DSGVTQTPKHLITATGQRVTLRCSPRSGDLSVYWYQQSLDQGLQFLIQYYNGEERAKGNILERFSAQQFPDLHSELNLSSLELGDSALYFCASSVEAGSNQPQHFGDGTRLSIL.

In regard to this clonotype: A read error may explain this, as a much larger clone is one base away. The chain employs TRBV11-2 and TRBJ2-1, with D possibly matching TRBD2 (6 bases). The CDR3 sequence is 15 residues long. CDR1 is SGHAT, CDR2 FQNNGV, per germline. CDR3 sequence (DNA): TGTGCCAGCAGCATTGGGACTTACGAATACAATGGGCAGTTCTTC. The encoded protein is CASSIGTYEYNGQFF. Together with reference TRBV11-2 and TRBJ2-1, the CDR3 gives the full variable domain: EAGVAQSPRYKIIEKRQSVAFWCNPISGHATLYWYQQILGQGPKLLIQFQNNGVVDDSQLPKDRFSAERLKGVDSTLKIQPAKLEDSAVYLCASSIGTYEYNGQFFGPGTRLTVL.

This clonotype was seen a few times. This chain joins TRBV12-3 or TRBV12-4 and TRBJ2-7, with D perhaps given as TRBD1 or TRBD2 (5 bases each). This CDR3 region has 14 residues. Deletions cut 6 bases from V and 6 bases from J, with 18 bases between. The CDR3 nucleotides read TGTGCCAGCAGCCTAGAAGGGACGGCTATCGAGCAGTACTTC. Protein: CASSLEGTAIEQYF.

V gene TRBV28 combines with J gene TRBJ1-4; tentative D call: TRBD1 (6 bases). V was pared by 10 bases and J by 1 base, with 10 bases between. The CDR3 sequence is 13 residues long. The V gene's germline CDR1 is MDHEN and CDR2 SYDVKM. The CDR3 protein is CAIRQETNEKLFF. The CDR3, as DNA: TGTGCCATCAGACAGGAAACTAATGAAAAACTGTTTTTT.

The V gene is TRBV20-1, the J gene TRBJ2-1; 10 bases align to TRBD2. This CDR3 comprises 17 residues. Trimming cost V 5 bases and J 7 bases; bases outside gene matches: 17. From germline, CDR1 is DFQATT and CDR2 SNEGSKA (reference sequence). The DNA of the CDR3 is TGCAGTGCTGAAGGAGCGGGAGGGCCGTGGAATAAGAATGAGCAGTTCTTC. It encodes CSAEGAGGPWNKNEQFF.

The CDR3 region is CASSDGRGYNEQFF. The CDR3 coding sequence is TGCGCCAGCAGCGACGGGAGGGGGTACAATGAGCAGTTCTTC. This sequence joins TRBV5-1 and TRBJ2-1, with 8 bases identical to TRBD2. Germline assignment: CDR1 SGHRS and CDR2 YFSETQ. V was clipped by 4 bases and J by 4 bases; unmatched bases: 4. The CDR3 spans 14 residues.

In its sample, this clonotype was seen many times. V usage is TRBV20-1 and J usage is TRBJ2-7, with D possibly matching TRBD1 (6 bases). Trimming left V 6 bases short and J 3 bases short, with 21 bases between. Germline loops: CDR1 DFQATT, CDR2 SNEGSKA (reference sequence). CDR3 length: 15 amino acids. CDR3: CSAPPARGDRYEQYF. CDR3 in DNA: TGCAGTGCCCCCCCGGCCAGGGGAGATCGCTACGAGCAGTACTTC.

This clonotype was picked up a small number of times. The chain combines TRBV28 with TRBJ1-1, with D possibly matching TRBD1 (5 bases). V gave up 6 bases and J gave up 2 bases, with 13 bases separating them. The CDR3 has 14 amino acids. CDR1 is MDHEN, CDR2 SYDVKM, per germline. CDR3 sequence reads: CASSFRVSNTEAFF. The CDR3 DNA follows: TGTGCCAGCAGCTTCAGGGTCTCCAACACTGAAGCTTTCTTT.

The chain couples TRBV30 to TRBJ2-3, with 10 bases identical to TRBD2. CDR3 length equals 20 residues. The ends lost 0 bases at V and 1 base at J; junction bases unmatched: 16. Germline assignment: CDR1 GTSNPN and CDR2 SVGIG (reference sequence). The CDR3 DNA reads TGTGCCTGGAGTGTACAATTTTCTAGCGGGAGACCCTCTGGCACAGATACGCAGTATTTT. Translated, it gives CAWSVQFSSGRPSGTDTQYF.

This clonotype was detected many times. CDR3 amino acids: CASSKQGYQETQYF. The CDR3 coding sequence is TGTGCCAGCAGTAAACAGGGGTACCAAGAGACCCAGTACTTC. The V gene is TRBV12-3 or TRBV12-4, the J gene TRBJ2-5, with TRBD1 matching 7 bases. The CDR3 is 14 residues long. J gave up 0 bases and V 5 bases, and 3 bases lay outside the gene matches.

The sample holds many counts of this clonotype. The chain is built from TRBV18 and TRBJ2-2, with D possibly being TRBD2 (5 bases). The germline V and J ends were trimmed by 0 bases and 8 bases, with 10 bases remaining between them. This CDR3 has 14 amino acids. Looked up from germline, CDR1 is KGHSH and CDR2 is LQKENI. The CDR3 is CASSPPGVAGELFF. In DNA form, the CDR3 reads TGTGCCAGCTCACCACCGGGAGTTGCTGGGGAGCTGTTTTTT.

The V gene is TRBV6-2 or TRBV6-3, the J gene TRBJ1-3; weak D call: TRBD1 (5 bases). The V end was cut by 2 bases, the J end by 4 bases, with 9 bases between. The CDR3 loop spans 14 amino acids. Germline CDR1 and CDR2: MNHEY and SVGEGT. The CDR3 reads CASSYDGAGNTIYF. The DNA for the CDR3 is TGTGCCAGCAGTTACGACGGGGCCGGAAACACCATATATTTT.

This clonotype was detected many times. The rearrangement links TRBV7-3 to TRBJ2-7; D gene uncertain. The V gene lost 6 bases and the J gene lost 0 bases, with 12 bases spanning the gap. This CDR3 spans 14 amino acids. The V gene's germline CDR1 is SGHTA and CDR2 FQGTGA. CDR3 in amino acids: CASSGYASSYEQYF. CDR3 sequence (DNA): TGTGCCAGCAGTGGCTACGCGAGCTCCTACGAGCAGTACTTC.

The sample holds many counts of this clonotype. Here the CDR3 DNA reads TGTGCCAGCAGCTTAAAACTAGTCCTCAATGAGCAGTTCTTC. Amino acids: CASSLKLVLNEQFF. This sequence joins TRBV11-2 and TRBJ2-1, with D perhaps TRBD2 (5 bases). Germline V lookup: CDR1 SGHAT, CDR2 FQNNGV. The V end was cut by 2 bases, the J end by 6 bases, with 11 bases between. The CDR3 is 14 residues long.

The chain has TRBV20-1 and TRBJ2-4; perhaps TRBD2 as D (6 bases). The V end was cut by 5 bases, the J end by 6 bases, with 20 bases between. Germline V CDR1 and CDR2: DFQATT, SNEGSKA (reference sequence). The CDR3 is 15 amino acids. CDR3 in amino acids: CSAGSGLKDTNIQYF. The CDR3 DNA sequence: TGCAGTGCTGGCAGCGGGCTGAAGGACACAAACATTCAGTACTTC.

A word on this clonotype: A much bigger clone sits one base away, suggesting this may be a read error. The chain joins TRBV19 to TRBJ1-2; D gene unclear. Germline-derived CDR1 and CDR2 are LNHDA and SQIVND (reference sequence). The CDR3 has 14 amino acids. The V gene lost 5 bases and the J gene lost 2 bases, with 12 bases spanning the gap. CDR3 in amino acids: CASSALGKNYGYTF. CDR3 sequence (DNA): TGTGCCAGTAGTGCCCTAGGAAAGAACTATGGCTACACCTTC.

This clonotype showed up just a few times. A much larger clone differs from this one at a single base, so this may be a read error. The chain couples TRBV25-1 to TRBJ1-5; the D gene is possibly TRBD1 (5 bases). This CDR3 is 19 amino acids long. V was clipped by 10 bases and J by 0 bases, with 28 bases between them. Germline V gene sequence: CDR1 MGHDK, CDR2 SYGVNS. Written as DNA, the CDR3 is TGTGCCATACAGGTCGGAGGACCCGGAATCACTCATAGCAATCAGCCCCAGCATTTT. It translates to CAIQVGGPGITHSNQPQHF.

This clonotype was observed many times. V is TRBV7-2 and J is TRBJ1-1, with a possible D match to TRBD1 (6 bases). Germline CDR1 and CDR2: SGHTA and FQGNSA. This CDR3 has 14 amino acids. V was shortened by 4 bases and J by 6 bases, with 15 bases between the two germline ends. CDR3 region: CASSSPGDRAEAFF. As DNA, the CDR3 is TGTGCCAGCAGCTCTCCAGGGGATAGGGCTGAAGCTTTCTTT.

This clonotype was counted many times. The chain carries TRBV7-2 and TRBJ2-2; 8 bases map to TRBD2. V lost 4 bases and J lost 3; bases outside the gene matches: 4. Germline V gene data show CDR1 as SGHTA and CDR2 as FQGNSA. The CDR3 consists of 15 residues. In nucleotides, the CDR3 is TGTGCCAGCAGCTCGAGGGGACTAGACACCGGGGAGCTGTTTTTT. It specifies CASSSRGLDTGELFF.

The chain uses TRBV6-5 and TRBJ2-3, with D possibly TRBD1 on 5 matching bases. Trimming left V 1 base short and J 0 bases short, with 20 bases between. Looked up from germline, CDR1 is MNHEY and CDR2 is SVGAGI. CDR3 length: 19 amino acids. The CDR3 region has the DNA TGTGCCAGCAGTTACTATGACAGAGTGATTCCGCTAAGCACAGATACGCAGTATTTT. Translated, it gives CASSYYDRVIPLSTDTQYF.

This clonotype was observed many times. The rearrangement uses TRBV5-1 and TRBJ2-2; the match to TRBD2 covers 14 bases. Germline CDR1 SGHRS, CDR2 YFSETQ. Germline trimming cut 4 bases from V and 8 bases from J; bases unmatched to any gene: 13. The CDR3 consists of 18 residues. CDR3 protein: CASSLATGTSGSLGELFF. DNA for the CDR3: TGCGCCAGCAGCCTAGCAACCGGGACTAGCGGGAGTCTGGGGGAGCTGTTTTTT.

The V call is TRBV11-1, the J call TRBJ2-1; 16 bases fit TRBD2. The CDR3 extends over 18 amino acids. Looked up from germline, CDR1 is SGHAT and CDR2 is FQDESV (reference sequence). Trimming at V came to 5 bases and at J to 9 bases, leaving 13 bases not matched to a gene. The CDR3 reads CASSLFGTSGRADLEQFF. The DNA of the CDR3 is TGTGCCAGCAGCCTTTTCGGGACTAGCGGGAGGGCCGACCTTGAGCAGTTCTTC.

In its sample, this clonotype was seen many times. CDR3 sequence reads: CASSLGSGGLYEQYF. The CDR3 DNA follows: TGTGCCAGCAGTTTGGGTAGCGGGGGCCTCTACGAGCAGTACTTC. The gene calls are TRBV12-3 or TRBV12-4 and TRBJ2-7; 9 positions agree with TRBD2. This CDR3 is 15 amino acids long. The V and J ends lost 3 bases and 3 bases, in that order; junction bases with no gene match: 6.